This T cell receptor (beta chain) was identified in a study of blood T cells in healthy people across ages. Across the whole study: There was about one barcoded beta molecule captured by template switching per two T cells. Findings and limits, study-wide: There was no known CMV status for donors, so expanded clonotype changes were possibly confounded.

The CDR3 is 12 amino acids. Germline values: CDR1 KGHDR, CDR2 SFDVKD. The V end was cut by 6 bases, the J end by 9 bases, with 10 bases between. With regard to this clonotype: Its antigen is still unknown.

A sample-barcoded 5' primer and a J-beta primer mix were used in a second PCR of roughly 7 to 11 cycles. TCRdb analysed the 5' RACE reads with MiXCR anew, one entry per CDR3 protein. The sample holds 540,000 or so distinct CDR3 sequences, more than 20% seen once. This same sample was also taken into another study, of T cells of mothers and their children.

Sample: blood. The chain links TRBV24-1 to TRBJ2-2; TRBD1 might be the D (5 bases). This receptor was identified in a boy aged 5-17 years in good health. The DNA for the CDR3 is TGTGCCACCAGTAGAAGGGGAAGGGAGCTGTTTTTT. Amino acid sequence: CATSRRGRELFF.